This entry is about one T cell receptor (beta chain). The sample belongs to a study of blood T cells in healthy people across ages. It was with a sample-barcoded 5' primer and a J-beta primer mix that a second PCR of roughly 6 to 12 cycles was run. Every molecule of cDNA carried a tag from a template-switch adaptor with 12 random nucleotides. TCRdb itself ran the 5' RACE reads through MiXCR, one entry per CDR3 protein. Of hundreds of thousands of distinct CDR3 sequences listed, roughly 44% are singletons. The CDR3 is 14 amino acids. With 7 bases removed from V and 0 bases from J, the gap between germline ends came to 13 bases. Germline values: CDR1 SGDLS, CDR2 YYNGEE.

This TCR was sampled from a man between 60 and 70 years old in good health. V is TRBV9 and J is TRBJ1-1, with D tentatively TRBD1 (5 bases). Sequencing was performed on blood. The CDR3 spells CASQPPRVNTEAFF. Written as DNA, the CDR3 is TGTGCCAGCCAACCCCCCAGGGTGAACACTGAAGCTTTCTTT.